This entry describes one T cell receptor beta chain. Its specificity is unknown. The sample originates from a study of beta chain features in type 1 diabetes. Study outcomes and limitations: PCR could preferentially amplify shorter templates, alike in patients and controls. A cDNA-based sequencing approach could over-represent cells with high TCR expression. Type 1 diabetes patients had moderately but significantly shorter TCRB CDR3s in all four CD4+ subsets.

V was pared by 6 bases and J by 5 bases, with 15 bases between. There are 14 residues in the CDR3. CDR1 is SGHNT and CDR2 is YYREEE in the germline V gene (reference sequence). Based on CD45RO/CCR7/CD25/CD127/CD95/CD27, CD4+ regulatory, stem cell-like memory, naive and central memory cells were sorted. The study reverse transcribed the entire isolated RNA, so it sequenced expressed TCRB transcripts. The assay was immunoSEQ multiplex PCR, and TCRdb's table has in-frame clones only and misses some. The table lists 130,000 or so clones, about 17% of them singletons. Sample: central memory CD4+ T cells from blood. This TCR was sampled from a young man with type 1 diabetes. The chain is built from TRBV5-4 and TRBJ2-1, with D unclear. DNA for the CDR3: TGTGCCAGCAAGTCGACGGCAGTGAACAATGAGCAGTTCTTC. Translating it yields CASKSTAVNNEQFF.